The source of this T cell receptor beta chain is a study of beta chain features in type 1 diabetes. Study-level information: The samples had around 98 million sorted cells examined in all.

Worth noting for this clone: Its antigen is unidentified.

The V and J ends lost 6 bases and 1 base respectively, with 9 bases between them. The CDR3 consists of 14 residues. Germline CDR1 reads MRHNA; CDR2 reads SNTAGT. Every bit of the isolated RNA underwent reverse transcription, so sequencing read expressed TCRB transcripts. Libraries were prepared by immunoSEQ multiplex PCR; TCRdb keeps only in-frame clonotypes and omits some of them. The sample consists of 350,000 to 400,000 clones, more than 12% of them appearing once. General observations from the study: Diminished insertions and augmented deletions at VDJ junctions characterized type 1 diabetes patients.

The specimen sequenced was naive CD4+ T cells from blood. V and J are TRBV6-4 and TRBJ2-2; maybe TRBD1 (5 bases). This receptor was obtained from a woman between 18 and 29 years old in good health. The CDR3 is CASRDQGNTGELFF. The CDR3 bases are TGTGCCAGCAGAGATCAGGGGAACACCGGGGAGCTGTTTTTT.